A single sample is the source of the 25 T cell receptor beta chains below, sequenced in a study of blood T cell repertoires in COVID-19. Clones were sequenced by immunoSEQ multiplex PCR, and TCRdb holds only the in-frame ones, with some missing. The table lists about 39,000 clones, roughly 92% of them singletons, with roughly 2% in the top ten. Sequencing was done on a sample of peripheral blood. Source of these receptors: a man aged 50 to 60 with active COVID-19.

This clone has a single count. The chain has TRBV2 and TRBJ1-1; no definite D call. V gave up 6 bases and J gave up 2 bases, with 10 bases separating them. Germline values: CDR1 SNHLY, CDR2 FYNNEI. The CDR3 covers 13 residues. The CDR3 sequence is CASSEAGNTEAFF. CDR3 sequence (DNA): TGTGCCAGCAGCGAGGCGGGAAACACTGAAGCTTTCTTT. Combining the CDR3 with reference TRBV2 and TRBJ1-1 gives the whole variable domain EPEVTQTPSHQVTQMGQEVILRCVPISNHLYFYWYRQILGQKVEFLVSFYNNEISEKSEIFDDQFSVERPDGSNFTLKIRSTKLEDSAMYFCASSEAGNTEAFFGQGTRLTVV.

This rearrangement joins TRBV2 to TRBJ2-7, with D possibly being TRBD1 (5 bases). The germline V gene encodes CDR1 SNHLY and CDR2 FYNNEI. The CDR3 contains 15 residues. V shed 2 bases and J shed 2 bases, with 13 bases lying between them. The DNA for the CDR3 is TGTGCCAGCAGTGAATGGAACAGGTATACCTACGAGCAGTACTTC. Translated, it gives CASSEWNRYTYEQYF.

This clone has just one count. The chain links TRBV6-1 to TRBJ2-7; tentative D call: TRBD2 (5 bases). CDR3 length: 17 residues. Deletions cut 2 bases from V and 0 bases from J, with 17 bases between. The germline V gene has CDR1 MNHNS and CDR2 SASEGT. The CDR3 DNA reads as TGTGCCAGCAGTGAAAACTCGGTTGAGGGCTTCTCCTACGAGCAGTACTTC. It specifies CASSENSVEGFSYEQYF.

This sequence joins TRBV10-3 and TRBJ1-1; unclear D gene. The CDR3 totals 15 residues. The germline gives CDR1 ENHRY, CDR2 SYGVKD. V was trimmed by 1 base and J by 0 bases, leaving 9 bases between them. The CDR3 spells CAISEWGGMNTEAFF. For the CDR3, the DNA is TGTGCCATCAGTGAGTGGGGAGGCATGAACACTGAAGCTTTCTTT.

The J gene is TRBJ2-6, the V gene TRBV18, with 8 bases fitting TRBD1. Germline V lookup: CDR1 KGHSH, CDR2 LQKENI. The CDR3 covers 19 residues. J was trimmed by 0 bases and V by 3 bases; bases with no gene match: 10. CDR3 DNA: TGTGCCAGCTCACCGAGGACAGGGCGGTCTCTCTCTGGGGCCAACGTCCTGACTTTC. Its protein is CASSPRTGRSLSGANVLTF.

This chain uses TRBV5-1 with TRBJ1-3, with unresolved D. There are 16 residues in the CDR3. Germline CDR1 SGHRS, CDR2 YFSETQ. Trimming cost V 0 bases and J 0 bases, with 10 bases left between them. The CDR3 bases are TGCGCCAGCAGCTTGGCCGCGGGCAACTCTGGAAACACCATATATTTT. This translates into CASSLAAGNSGNTIYF.

The chain recombines TRBV29-1 with TRBJ2-3; TRBD2 aligns across 9 bases. The CDR3 is made up of 16 amino acids. Germline-derived CDR1 and CDR2 are SQVTM and ANQGSEA. V shed 1 base, J shed 2 bases, and the junction held 7 bases outside the gene matches. The CDR3 loop is CSVEVLAGVITDTQYF. In DNA, the CDR3 is TGCAGCGTTGAAGTCTTAGCGGGGGTTATCACAGATACGCAGTATTTT.

This chain uses TRBV27 with TRBJ1-5, with D tentatively TRBD1 (5 bases). V dropped 2 bases and J dropped 0 bases, with 8 bases sitting between them. The CDR3 runs to 15 residues. Germline CDR1 and CDR2: MNHEY and SMNVEV (reference sequence). In DNA, the CDR3 is TGTGCCAGCAGTTTAAAGGGACTTAGCAATCAGCCCCAGCATTTT. Translated: CASSLKGLSNQPQHF.

The chain employs TRBV6-5 and TRBJ2-5, with 7 bases that match TRBD2. The CDR3 covers 15 residues. Germline lookup yields CDR1 MNHEY and CDR2 SVGAGI. The V gene end was trimmed by 7 bases and the J gene end by 5 bases; junction bases not matched to a gene: 13. The CDR3 DNA follows: TGTGCCAGCATTCCCAGGAAGGGAGGGACGGAGACCCAGTACTTC. Translating it yields CASIPRKGGTETQYF.

This clone was detected once. The chain uses TRBV5-1 and TRBJ2-5, with 12 bases lining up with TRBD2. The CDR3 has 16 amino acids. The germline gives CDR1 SGHRS, CDR2 YFSETQ. V dropped 3 bases and J dropped 1; count of bases not matched to a gene: 4. CDR3 in amino acids: CASSSGLAGPQETQYF. CDR3 DNA sequence: TGCGCCAGCAGCTCCGGACTAGCGGGGCCCCAAGAGACCCAGTACTTC.

Concerning this clone: One junction end does not reproduce the germline sequence, and a read error may be involved. V gene TRBV6-5 combines with J gene TRBJ2-7, with D possibly TRBD1 on 5 matching bases. Germline lookup yields CDR1 MNHEY and CDR2 SVGAGI. The CDR3 runs to 15 residues. CDR3 sequence reads: CAGRPQGVSFYEQYF. The CDR3 region has the DNA TGTGCCGGCAGACCCCAGGGTGTCTCTTTCTACGAGCAGTACTTC.

V is TRBV7-9 and J is TRBJ2-7; TRBD1 might be the D (7 bases). CDR1 SEHNR and CDR2 FQNEAQ come from the germline V gene (reference sequence). This CDR3 is 14 amino acids long. V dropped 5 bases and J dropped 7 bases, with 18 bases sitting between them. The CDR3 protein is CASSPRGVDREQYF. CDR3 nucleotides: TGTGCCAGCAGCCCCAGGGGGGTCGATCGGGAGCAGTACTTC.

This chain connects TRBV6-6 to TRBJ2-3; 8 positions agree with TRBD1. CDR1 is MNHNY, CDR2 SVGAGI, per germline (reference sequence). This CDR3 is built from 16 residues. V lost 2 bases, J lost 4 bases, and 8 bases stayed unmatched. CDR3 in DNA: TGTGCCAGCAGTTACCCTGGACAGGGCGGGTCAGATACGCAGTATTTT. It encodes CASSYPGQGGSDTQYF.

The CDR3: CASSPPNGLSGGELFF. CDR3 bases: TGTGCCAGCTCACCACCTAATGGTCTCTCGGGCGGGGAGCTGTTTTTT. The gene calls are TRBV18 and TRBJ2-2; D ambiguous. V was pared by 0 bases and J by 7 bases, with 15 bases between. The CDR3 consists of 16 residues. Germline lookup yields CDR1 KGHSH and CDR2 LQKENI. The whole variable domain, remainder taken from reference TRBV18 and TRBJ2-2, is NAGVMQNPRHLVRRRGQEARLRCSPMKGHSHVYWYRQLPEEGLKFMVYLQKENIIDESGMPKERFSAEFPKEGPSILRIQQVVRGDSAAYFCASSPPNGLSGGELFFGEGSRLTVL.

The chain uses TRBV5-4 and TRBJ2-5; TRBD2 agrees at 10 bases. Germline V gene lookup returns CDR1 SGHNT and CDR2 YYREEE (reference sequence). Trimming removed 4 bases from V and 5 bases from J; junction bases left unmatched: 11. CDR3 length equals 16 residues. Written as DNA, the CDR3 is TGTGCCAGCAGCCCTCGATCTAGCGGGGGACGGGAGACCCAGTACTTC. Its protein product is CASSPRSSGGRETQYF.

The chain combines TRBV29-1 with TRBJ1-2; 7 bases are shared with TRBD1. V shed 6 bases and J 10 bases; nucleotides not matched to a gene: 11. The CDR3 extends over 12 amino acids. CDR1 is SQVTM, CDR2 ANQGSEA, per germline. CDR3 DNA sequence: TGCAGCGTCCACAGGGGACCAGGGGTCTACACCTTC. It is translated as CSVHRGPGVYTF.

The chain has TRBV7-8 and TRBJ2-5, with a weak D call TRBD2 (5 bases). This CDR3 region has 15 residues. CDR1 and CDR2 (germline): SGHVS, FQNEAQ. The V end was cut by 5 bases, the J end by 2 bases, with 15 bases between. The CDR3: CASSTHPSLQETQYF. CDR3 coding DNA: TGTGCCAGCAGCACCCACCCTAGCCTTCAAGAGACCCAGTACTTC.

This chain connects TRBV6-1 to TRBJ2-7, with D possibly TRBD2 on 6 matching bases. Germline V lookup: CDR1 MNHNS, CDR2 SASEGT. Trimming took 0 bases from V and 4 from J, leaving 16 bases between them. The CDR3 length is 16 residues. CDR3 protein: CASSEAQSGGLYEQYF. Here the CDR3 DNA reads TGTGCCAGCAGTGAAGCTCAAAGCGGAGGGCTATACGAGCAGTACTTC.

The rearrangement uses TRBV12-3 or TRBV12-4 and TRBJ1-2; 9 bases are shared with TRBD1. CDR3 length: 13 residues. Trimming took 6 bases from V and 6 from J; bases not matched to a gene: 5. CDR3 protein: CASSEDRGNGYTF. The CDR3 coding sequence is TGTGCCAGCAGCGAGGACAGGGGTAATGGCTACACCTTC.

The chain employs TRBV7-2 and TRBJ2-1; D might be TRBD2 (5 bases). Trimming removed 1 base from V and 9 bases from J, with 10 bases in between. Per germline, CDR1 SGHTA and CDR2 FQGNSA. This CDR3 region has 13 residues. Here the CDR3 reads CASSLEEVGEQFF. The CDR3 nucleotides read TGTGCCAGCAGCTTAGAGGAGGTAGGTGAGCAGTTCTTC.

The rearrangement links TRBV7-2 to TRBJ2-3; 9 nucleotides match TRBD2. This CDR3 is built from 15 residues. Per germline, CDR1 SGHTA and CDR2 FQGNSA. V lost 3 bases, J lost 5 bases, and 6 bases stayed unmatched. The CDR3 DNA reads TGTGCCAGCAGCTTTGCGGGGGGGGTGGGAGATACGCAGTATTTT. This gives the protein CASSFAGGVGDTQYF.

The chain links TRBV19 to TRBJ1-2, with D uncertain. Trimming removed 7 bases at V and 4 bases at J, with 22 bases between. From germline, CDR1 is LNHDA and CDR2 SQIVND (reference sequence). The CDR3 covers 16 residues. The CDR3 DNA sequence: TGTGCCAGTACCTATGGCCCAGGAGGGCAGGCCTATGGCTACACCTTC. This gives the protein CASTYGPGGQAYGYTF.

The V and J genes are TRBV3-1 (or the pseudogene TRBV3-2) and TRBJ2-5; possible D gene TRBD1, 5 bases. Germline-derived CDR1 and CDR2 are LGHDT and YNNKEL (reference sequence). The CDR3 extends over 14 amino acids. The V gene lost 3 bases and the J gene lost 4 bases, with 12 bases spanning the gap. The CDR3 region has the DNA TGTGCCAGCAGCCAGGTAGGGGAACGAGAGACCCAGTACTTC. Its translation: CASSQVGERETQYF.

V gene TRBV9 combines with J gene TRBJ2-1; 8 bases agree with TRBD2. The CDR3 totals 15 residues. Losses at the gene ends were 0 bases for V and 10 bases for J; bases not matched to a gene: 9. Germline V gives CDR1 SGDLS, CDR2 YYNGEE. The CDR3 loop is CASSVAGGARGEQFF. CDR3 nucleotides: TGTGCCAGCAGCGTAGCCGGGGGGGCCCGCGGAGAGCAGTTCTTC. Together with reference TRBV9 and TRBJ2-1, the CDR3 gives the full variable domain: DSGVTQTPKHLITATGQRVTLRCSPRSGDLSVYWYQQSLDQGLQFLIQYYNGEERAKGNILERFSAQQFPDLHSELNLSSLELGDSALYFCASSVAGGARGEQFFGPGTRLTVL.

The chain uses TRBV4-1 and TRBJ2-1, with TRBD2 matching 16 bases. Looked up from germline, CDR1 is MGHRA and CDR2 is YSYEKL. The CDR3 loop spans 20 amino acids. V was clipped by 4 bases and J by 5 bases; unmatched bases: 14. CDR3: CASSPRLGLAGGDGDNEQFF. The CDR3 coding sequence is TGCGCCAGCAGCCCAAGATTGGGACTAGCGGGAGGGGATGGGGACAATGAGCAGTTCTTC.